This T cell receptor beta chain was profiled in a study of response to subunit inactivated influenza vaccine (dated by TCRdb to the late 2010s). As for the study more broadly: Deep quantitative T cell receptor repertoire profiling was used in the study to track responses to a trivalent subunit inactivated influenza vaccine.

Including the terminal cysteine and phenylalanine, the CDR3 comprises 14 residues. The retained sequence is limited to the CDR3, 42 bases, with the frame set at the first base. The germline V gene (reference sequence) specifies SSHAT as CDR1 and FNYEAQ as CDR2. This clonotype came up a few times. The antigen this receptor binds is unknown. Relative to the germline gene, one junction end is altered; a read error may explain this. The study at large found these results: According to the authors, only a limited number of new T cells may be recruited by each seasonal influenza vaccination.

The library was produced with RT-PCR. The instrument given in TCRdb is Illumina HiSeq 2500. Starting from the raw public reads, TCRdb applied fastp trimming at Q25, assembled clones with MiXCR and retained in-frame beta chains. One record per CDR3 amino acid sequence lists the most common genes and DNA. The sample data list around 190,000 distinct CDR3 sequences, and about 9.3% of these were observed just once. The ten largest account for roughly a tenth of the sample. The sequence links TRBV7-7 to TRBJ2-5, with the identity of the D gene unclear. The clonotype comes from a man between 50 and 59 years old who received an inactivated influenza vaccine. Donor details come from another sample of the same person, matched by shared clones. The starting material was non-naive T cells sorted from PBMCs, obtained on the day of vaccination. The intended sense of this specimen's cell subset or site label: memory T cell fraction. The CDR3 amino acid sequence is: CASSLVPWVETQYF. The sequence in DNA is TGTGCTAGCAGCTTAGTTCCCTGGGTGGAGACCCAGTACTTC.